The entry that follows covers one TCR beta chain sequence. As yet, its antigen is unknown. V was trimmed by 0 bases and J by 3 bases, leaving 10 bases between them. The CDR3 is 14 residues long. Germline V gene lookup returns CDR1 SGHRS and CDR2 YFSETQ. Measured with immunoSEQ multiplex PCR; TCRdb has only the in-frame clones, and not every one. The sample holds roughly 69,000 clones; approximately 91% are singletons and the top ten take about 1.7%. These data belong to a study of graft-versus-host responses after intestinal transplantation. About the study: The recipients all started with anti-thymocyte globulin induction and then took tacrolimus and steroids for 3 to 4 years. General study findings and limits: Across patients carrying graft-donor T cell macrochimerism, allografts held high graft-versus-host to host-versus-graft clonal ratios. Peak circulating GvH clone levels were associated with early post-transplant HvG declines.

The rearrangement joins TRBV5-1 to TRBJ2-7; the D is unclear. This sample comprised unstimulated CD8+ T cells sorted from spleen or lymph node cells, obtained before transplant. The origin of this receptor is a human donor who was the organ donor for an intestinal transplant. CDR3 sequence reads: CASSLEVPGYEQYF. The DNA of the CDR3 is TGCGCCAGCAGCTTGGAAGTTCCAGGCTACGAGCAGTACTTC.